Given below is one TCR beta chain in context. Its antigen is undetermined. After removal of 6 bases from V and 5 bases from J, the junction contained 9 bases not matched to a gene. Germline V CDR1 and CDR2: DFQATT, SNEGSKA (reference sequence). The CDR3 sequence is 13 residues long. The Oncomine TCR Beta short-read assay generated sequence data from the DNA of cultured CD4+ T cells. Each CDR3 protein is one row after TCRdb ran MiXCR on the PCR reads. The sample holds about 8,200 distinct CDR3 sequences, around half seen once. This sample is part of a study of vaccination and CD4 T cells after COVID-19. On the study more broadly: For control cultures, the treatment was a CEFX pool, an HIV-1 Nef pool, or no peptide.

Specified treatment: approximately 9-day PBMC culture with coronavirus spike peptide pools or control peptides (ViraFEST assay). From the unexposed donor, CD4+ T cells were collected ahead of the COVID-19 pandemic (2011-2018). The V and J genes are TRBV20-1 and TRBJ2-7; 8 positions match TRBD2. The clonotype originates from a human donor in good health. Sequencing used CD4+ T cells from blood, cultured in vitro. CDR3 in amino acids: CSAIAGSSNEQYF. The CDR3 DNA reads as TGCAGTGCCATAGCGGGATCTAGCAACGAGCAGTACTTC.